These 10 T cell receptor beta chains were sequenced from one sample in a study of blood T cell repertoires in COVID-19. Profiled with immunoSEQ multiplex PCR; TCRdb holds only in-frame clones, not every one. The table lists roughly 260,000 clones, approximately 82% of them singletons. Sequenced: peripheral blood. The receptors were gathered from a woman aged 18-29 years with acute or convalescent COVID-19.

The V gene is TRBV20-1, the J gene TRBJ1-4; 8 positions agree with TRBD1. Unmatched junction bases numbered 8, after V lost 4 bases and J lost 7 bases. Germline CDR1 is DFQATT and CDR2 is SNEGSKA (reference sequence). This CDR3 has 14 residues. In DNA form, the CDR3 reads TGCAGTGCTAATGACGCAGGGGGCCCTGAAAAACTGTTTTTT. As protein: CSANDAGGPEKLFF.

The chain joins TRBV30 to TRBJ1-1, with 8 bases fitting TRBD1. The CDR3 loop spans 15 amino acids. Per germline, CDR1 GTSNPN and CDR2 SVGIG (reference sequence). V lost 3 bases, J lost 4 bases, and 10 bases stayed unmatched. The CDR3 protein is CAWSRQGTSFTEAFF. CDR3 sequence (DNA): TGTGCCTGGAGCCGACAGGGGACTTCATTCACTGAAGCTTTCTTT. Based on the CDR3 plus reference TRBV30 and TRBJ1-1, the full variable domain is SQTIHQWPATLVQPVGSPLSLECTVEGTSNPNLYWYRQAAGRGLQLLFYSVGIGQISSEVPQNLSASRPQDRQFILSSKKLLLSDSGFYLCAWSRQGTSFTEAFFGQGTRLTVV.

This clone was seen ten or more times. V and J are TRBV19 and TRBJ2-1; D gene unclear. Trimming removed 1 base at V and 0 bases at J, with 13 bases between. Germline V CDR1 and CDR2: LNHDA, SQIVND (reference sequence). This CDR3 spans 17 amino acids. The CDR3 spells CASSIVSVLSSYNEQFF. CDR3 sequence (DNA): TGTGCCAGTAGTATAGTCAGCGTGCTGAGCTCCTACAATGAGCAGTTCTTC.

The chain couples TRBV5-6 to TRBJ2-2, with D possibly TRBD2 on 5 matching bases. The CDR3 is 15 amino acids. V was pared by 0 bases and J by 1 base, with 7 bases between. The V gene's germline CDR1 is SGHDT and CDR2 YYEEEE. CDR3 amino acids: CASSLVGGNTGELFF. In DNA form, the CDR3 reads TGTGCCAGCAGCTTGGTTGGAGGGAACACCGGGGAGCTGTTTTTT.

This chain links TRBV11-3 with TRBJ2-2, with 10 bases lining up with TRBD1. J lost 6 bases, V lost 3 bases, and 4 bases had no gene match. The germline CDR1 and CDR2 sequences are SGHNT and YENEEA. This CDR3 contains 15 residues. The CDR3 coding sequence is TGTGCCAGCAGCTTGGGACAGGGGTTTTCCGGGGAGCTGTTTTTT. Its protein is CASSLGQGFSGELFF.

The V gene is TRBV5-6, the J gene TRBJ1-4; a possible D gene is TRBD1 (5 bases). CDR1 SGHDT and CDR2 YYEEEE come from the germline V gene. The CDR3 totals 17 residues. With 4 bases removed from V and 0 bases from J, the gap between germline ends came to 16 bases. The CDR3, as DNA: TGTGCCAGCAGCAATTGGGGTAGGGGTGCAACTAATGAAAAACTGTTTTTT. Protein product: CASSNWGRGATNEKLFF. The full variable domain, rest sourced from reference TRBV5-6 and TRBJ1-4, is DAGVTQSPTHLIKTRGQQVTLRCSPKSGHDTVSWYQQALGQGPQFIFQYYEEEERQRGNFPDRFSGHQFPNYSSELNVNALLLGDSALYLCASSNWGRGATNEKLFFGSGTQLSVL.

This CDR3 reads CAWGRDIGSYEQYF. The CDR3 DNA follows: TGTGCCTGGGGCCGGGACATCGGTTCCTACGAGCAGTACTTC. The chain is built from TRBV30 and TRBJ2-7; maybe TRBD1 (6 bases). The CDR3 is 14 amino acids. The germline V and J ends were trimmed by 5 bases and 1 base, with 15 bases remaining between them. Per germline, CDR1 GTSNPN and CDR2 SVGIG (reference sequence).

This chain links TRBV7-9 with TRBJ2-1; 9 bases are shared with TRBD2. After removal of 3 bases from V and 6 bases from J, the junction contained 6 bases not matched to a gene. The CDR3 length is 15 residues. Germline V gene sequence: CDR1 SEHNR, CDR2 FQNEAQ (reference sequence). CDR3 in amino acids: CASSFRLAGSNEQFF. CDR3 coding DNA: TGTGCCAGCAGCTTTCGGCTAGCGGGAAGCAATGAGCAGTTCTTC.

V is TRBV7-2 and J is TRBJ2-7, with 7 bases matching TRBD2. Germline CDR1 is SGHTA and CDR2 is FQGNSA. V lost 0 bases and J lost 1; bases outside the gene matches: 3. The CDR3 loop spans 15 amino acids. The CDR3 DNA reads as TGTGCCAGCAGCTTAGCGTTGGGAGGGTCCTACGAGCAGTACTTC. Encoded protein: CASSLALGGSYEQYF. Full variable domain (missing parts from reference TRBV7-2 and TRBJ2-7): GAGVSQSPSNKVTEKGKDVELRCDPISGHTALYWYRQSLGQGLEFLIYFQGNSAPDKSGLPSDRFSAERTGGSVSTLTIQRTQQEDSAVYLCASSLALGGSYEQYFGPGTRLTVT.

The V and J genes are TRBV2 and TRBJ1-5; D is uncertain. V lost 4 bases to trimming and J lost 4 bases, with 11 bases between them. Germline V gene data show CDR1 as SNHLY and CDR2 as FYNNEI. The CDR3 totals 14 residues. The CDR3 is CASSVHRVNQPQHF. CDR3 DNA sequence: TGTGCCAGCAGTGTACACAGAGTAAATCAGCCCCAGCATTTT.